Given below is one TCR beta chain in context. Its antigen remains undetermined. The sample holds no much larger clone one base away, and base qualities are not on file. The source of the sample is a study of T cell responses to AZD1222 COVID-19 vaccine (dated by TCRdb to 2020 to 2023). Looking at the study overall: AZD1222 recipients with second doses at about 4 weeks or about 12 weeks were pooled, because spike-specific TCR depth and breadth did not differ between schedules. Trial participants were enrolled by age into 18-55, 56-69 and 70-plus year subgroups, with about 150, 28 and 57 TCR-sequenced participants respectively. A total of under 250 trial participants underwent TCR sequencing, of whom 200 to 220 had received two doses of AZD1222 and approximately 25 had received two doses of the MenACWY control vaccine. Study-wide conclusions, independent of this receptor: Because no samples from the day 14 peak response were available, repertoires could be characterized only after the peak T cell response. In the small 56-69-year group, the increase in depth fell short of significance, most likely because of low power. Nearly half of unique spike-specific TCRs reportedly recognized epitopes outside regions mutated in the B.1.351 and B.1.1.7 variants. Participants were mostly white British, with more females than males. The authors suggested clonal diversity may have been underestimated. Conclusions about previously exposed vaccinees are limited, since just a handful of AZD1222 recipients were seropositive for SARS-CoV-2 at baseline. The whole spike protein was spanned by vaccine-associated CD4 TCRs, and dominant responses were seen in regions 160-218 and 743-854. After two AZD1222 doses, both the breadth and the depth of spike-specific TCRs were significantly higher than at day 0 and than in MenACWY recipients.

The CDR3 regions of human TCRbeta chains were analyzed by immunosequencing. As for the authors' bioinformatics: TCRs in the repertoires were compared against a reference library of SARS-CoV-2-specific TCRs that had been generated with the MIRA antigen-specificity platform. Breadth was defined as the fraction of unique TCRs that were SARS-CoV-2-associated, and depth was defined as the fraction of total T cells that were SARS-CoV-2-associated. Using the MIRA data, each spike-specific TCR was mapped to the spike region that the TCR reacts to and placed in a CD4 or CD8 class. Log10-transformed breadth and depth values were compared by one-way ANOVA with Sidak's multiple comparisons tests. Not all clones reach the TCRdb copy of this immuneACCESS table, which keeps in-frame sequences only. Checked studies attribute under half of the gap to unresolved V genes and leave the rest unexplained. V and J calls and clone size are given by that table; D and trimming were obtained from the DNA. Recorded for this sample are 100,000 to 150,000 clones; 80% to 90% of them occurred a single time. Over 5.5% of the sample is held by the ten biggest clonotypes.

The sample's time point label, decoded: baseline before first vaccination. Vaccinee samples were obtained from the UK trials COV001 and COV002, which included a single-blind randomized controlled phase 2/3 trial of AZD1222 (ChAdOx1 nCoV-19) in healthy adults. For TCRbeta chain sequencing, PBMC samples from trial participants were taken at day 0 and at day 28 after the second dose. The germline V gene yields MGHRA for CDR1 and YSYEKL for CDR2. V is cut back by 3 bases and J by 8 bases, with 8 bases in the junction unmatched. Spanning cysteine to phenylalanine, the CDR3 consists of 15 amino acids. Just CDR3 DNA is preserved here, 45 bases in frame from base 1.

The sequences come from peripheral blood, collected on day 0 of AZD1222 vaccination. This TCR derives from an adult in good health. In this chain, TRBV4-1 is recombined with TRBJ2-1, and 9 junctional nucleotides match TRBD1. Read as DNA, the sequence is TGCGCCAGCAGCCAGCAGGGACAGGGTAAAGATGAGCAGTTCTTC. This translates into CASSQQGQGKDEQFF.